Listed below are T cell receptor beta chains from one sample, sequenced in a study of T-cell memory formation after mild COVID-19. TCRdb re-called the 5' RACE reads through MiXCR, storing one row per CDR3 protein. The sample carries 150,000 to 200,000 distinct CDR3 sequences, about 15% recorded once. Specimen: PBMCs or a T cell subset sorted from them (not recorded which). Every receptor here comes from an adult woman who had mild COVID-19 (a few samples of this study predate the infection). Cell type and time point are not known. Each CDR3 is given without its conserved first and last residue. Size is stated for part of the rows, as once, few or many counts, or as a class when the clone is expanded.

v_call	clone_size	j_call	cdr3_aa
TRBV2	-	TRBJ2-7	ASSELAGVLLEQY
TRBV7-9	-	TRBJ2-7	ASSLVGGTTYEQY
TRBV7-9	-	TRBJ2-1	ASSSGDPYNEQF
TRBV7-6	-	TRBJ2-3	ASSLAIVAGGRTDTQY
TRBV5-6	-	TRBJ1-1	ASSLEGIGEAF
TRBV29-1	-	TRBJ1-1	SVGTWMNTEAF
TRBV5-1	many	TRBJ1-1	ASIHYGQGKAEAF
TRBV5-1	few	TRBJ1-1	ASSLDLRARNTEAF
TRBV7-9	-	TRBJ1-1	ASRPTENTEAF
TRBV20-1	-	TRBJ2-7	SARDSGAYEQY
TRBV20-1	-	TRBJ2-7	SARGGPSGLSYEQY
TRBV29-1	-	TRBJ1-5	SVGTGSSSNQPQH
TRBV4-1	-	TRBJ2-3	ASRSSGGAYDTQY
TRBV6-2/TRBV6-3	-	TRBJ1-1	ASSYSRKGGPPEAF
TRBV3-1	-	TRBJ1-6	ASRPLQGTLH
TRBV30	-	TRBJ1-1	AWNGRSDTEAF
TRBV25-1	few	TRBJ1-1	ASSPTGSGTEAF
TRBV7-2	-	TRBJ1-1	ASGVDIRFGTEAF
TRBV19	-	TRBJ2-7	ASSAFVSGGRSYEQY
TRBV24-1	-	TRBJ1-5	ATMAGDRGGNQPQH
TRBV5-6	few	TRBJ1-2	ASSQDLEWYYGYT
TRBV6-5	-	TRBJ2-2	ASSMGTNTGELF
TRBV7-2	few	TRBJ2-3	ASSRRGGTDTQY
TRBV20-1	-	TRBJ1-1	SARASFSTNEAF
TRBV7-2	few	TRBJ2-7	ASSTWTASYEQY
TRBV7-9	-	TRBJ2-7	ASSGPGTSGIAYEQY
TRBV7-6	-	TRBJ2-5	ASSLRVLEGRGTQY
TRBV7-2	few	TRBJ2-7	ASSSAGQGAHEQY
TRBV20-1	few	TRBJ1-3	SAREGRSGNTIY
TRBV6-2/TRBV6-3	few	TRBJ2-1	ASTTGGYNEQF
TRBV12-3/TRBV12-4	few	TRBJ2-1	ASSPPVAGVYNEQF
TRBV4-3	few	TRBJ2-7	ASSQDRWGLDSYEQY
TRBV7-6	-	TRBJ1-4	ASSLTQTPVATNEKLF
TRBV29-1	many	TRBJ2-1	SVARDTNNEQF
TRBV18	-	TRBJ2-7	ASSNGTGGFYEQY
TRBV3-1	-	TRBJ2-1	ASSQLAVTYNEQF
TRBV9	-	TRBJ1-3	ASSVSDRDSGNTIY
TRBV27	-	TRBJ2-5	ASSWQDGETQY
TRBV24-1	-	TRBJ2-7	ATRGQNYEQY
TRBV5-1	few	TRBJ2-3	ASSLEVTTDTQY
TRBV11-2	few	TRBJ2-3	ASSSVAGGPRTQY
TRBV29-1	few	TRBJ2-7	SVVGTGVTSEQY
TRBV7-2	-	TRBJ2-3	ASSSYPTGGTDTQY
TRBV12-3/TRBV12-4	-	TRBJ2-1	ASTQGGRGQEQF
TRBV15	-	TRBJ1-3	ATSRDPSETGGFGNTIY
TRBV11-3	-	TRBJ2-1	ASSPGGAGGPNNEQF
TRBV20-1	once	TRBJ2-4	SARDRGVINIQY
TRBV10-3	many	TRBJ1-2	AIKDQGNYGYT
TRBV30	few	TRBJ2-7	AWSSSYEQY
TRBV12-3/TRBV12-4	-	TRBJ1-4	ASSLTTREKLF
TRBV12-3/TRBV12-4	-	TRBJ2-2	ASSILTGDGTGELF
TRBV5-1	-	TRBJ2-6	ASATVTGPNVLT
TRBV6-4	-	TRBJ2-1	ASSQTSGRFNEQF
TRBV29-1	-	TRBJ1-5	SVGTAVNQPQH
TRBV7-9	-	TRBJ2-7	ASSLGTSGGPGPSYEQY
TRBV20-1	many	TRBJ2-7	SARDRPGYPYEQY
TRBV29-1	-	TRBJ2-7	SVEVPPYEQY